This T cell receptor (beta chain) was captured by sequencing in a study of control samples from healthy donors and cancer patients (dated by TCRdb to 2018 to 2021). Points on this clone: No cognate antigen has been identified for it. Base qualities are not recorded, but no much larger clone differs from it by a single base.

Libraries were prepared through the immunoSEQ multiplex PCR assay. Drawn from immuneACCESS, this table holds only the in-frame rearrangements with V and J called that TCRdb kept. Clones are partly lost; checked studies trace under half to an unresolved V gene and leave the rest unexplained. A total of around 100,000 clones appear in this sample, about 90% of them only once. 15% to 20% of the sample is in the top ten clones. From the cysteine up to the phenylalanine, the CDR3 has a length of 16 residues. The DNA shown is the 48-base CDR3, in frame from base 1. The germline V gene (reference sequence) gives CDR1 as SEHNR and CDR2 as FQNEAQ. Here V drops 4 bases and J drops 7 bases, and the junction holds 13 bases not matched to any gene.

The chain was built from TRBV7-9 and TRBJ2-5; TRBD2 matches 9 bases in the middle. The TCR was taken from a woman between 45 and 65 years old in good health. The sample comprised blood. The sequence in DNA is TGTGCCAGCAGCTCCCGTAGCGGGGGCCCAGATCCGACCCAGTACTTC. Its protein is CASSSRSGGPDPTQYF.